This section outlines one T cell receptor beta chain sequence together with its context. The data stem from a study of T cell changes during pregnancy in multiple sclerosis. Method: immunoSEQ multiplex PCR; TCRdb's copy keeps in-frame clones and lacks some. Here the sample spans tens of thousands of clones, around 89% being singletons. In germline, CDR1 is LGHNA, CDR2 YNFKEQ. The CDR3 extends over 14 amino acids. Trimming cost V 0 bases and J 4 bases, with 9 bases left between them. The J gene is TRBJ1-1, the V gene TRBV4-2; D unclear. This receptor was obtained from a female donor in good health, enrolled as a control in a pregnancy study. Material: peripheral blood, obtained in the first trimester of pregnancy. The CDR3 region has the DNA TGTGCCAGCAGCCAAGATAGACTGGCCACTGAAGCTTTCTTT. Residues: CASSQDRLATEAFF.